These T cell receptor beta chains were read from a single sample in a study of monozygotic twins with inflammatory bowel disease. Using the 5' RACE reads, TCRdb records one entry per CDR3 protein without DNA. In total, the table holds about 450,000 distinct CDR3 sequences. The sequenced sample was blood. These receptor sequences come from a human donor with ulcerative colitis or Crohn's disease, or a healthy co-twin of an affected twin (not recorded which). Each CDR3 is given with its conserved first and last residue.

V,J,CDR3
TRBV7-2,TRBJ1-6,CASSLEQPGQGFSPLHF
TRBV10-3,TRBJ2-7,CAISGTSGDEQYF
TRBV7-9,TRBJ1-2,CASSTATGGHYGYTF
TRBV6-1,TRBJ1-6,CASTLGVHLYNSPLHF
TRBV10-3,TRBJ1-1,CAISEDSYTEAFF
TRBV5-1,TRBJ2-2,CASSSGLSDTGELFF
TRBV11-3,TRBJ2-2,CASSLVGGTFTGELFF
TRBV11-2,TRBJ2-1,CASGHSGSYNEQFF
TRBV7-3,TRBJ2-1,CASSLMSSAEQFF
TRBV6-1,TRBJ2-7,CASSRPGSRGEQYF
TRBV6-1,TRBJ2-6,CATGQSPGANVLTF